The 11 T cell receptor beta chains in this list originate from one sample, sequenced in a study of cytomegalovirus exposure and HLA in healthy donors (dated by TCRdb to about 2017). Preparation of the library involved the immunoSEQ multiplex PCR assay. A mixture of 60 forward primers for TCR Vbeta segments and 13 reverse primers for TCR Jbeta segments was used in the multiplex PCR. TCRdb provides this immuneACCESS table in a form limited to in-frame rearrangements. Some clones are lacking; in checked studies, under half of them reflect an unresolved V gene, and why the rest are absent is not known. Across this sample there are approximately 180,000 clones, with 70% to 80% seen only once. The top ten hold 1.2% to 1.5% of the sample. The specimen was PBMCs. The receptors derive from a woman aged 30 to 39 in good health and CMV-seropositive.

The CDR3 DNA reads TGCGCCAGCAGCCAAGGAGGGCAGGGGGTATCGGATACGCAGTATTTT. The encoded protein is CASSQGGQGVSDTQYF. The chain employs TRBV4-1 and TRBJ2-3; 7 bases are shared with TRBD1. The CDR3 length is 16 residues. The germline V gene has CDR1 MGHRA and CDR2 YSYEKL. The V and J ends lost 1 base and 6 bases, in that order; junction bases with no gene match: 10.

The chain recombines TRBV6-1 with TRBJ2-1, with D unclear. The CDR3 loop spans 15 amino acids. Trimming took 4 bases from V and 6 from J, leaving 16 bases between them. Germline assignment: CDR1 MNHNS and CDR2 SASEGT. The chain's CDR3 is CASSAEYQALNEQFF. The DNA of the CDR3 is TGTGCCAGCAGTGCCGAGTACCAGGCCCTCAATGAGCAGTTCTTC.

The chain has TRBV4-3 and TRBJ2-3, with D unclear. The CDR3 is made up of 15 amino acids. The germline V gene has CDR1 LGHNA and CDR2 YSLEER. V dropped 1 base and J dropped 5 bases, with 13 bases sitting between them. The DNA for the CDR3 is TGCGCCAGCAGCCAAGGAGGTCACCGACGAGATACGCAGTATTTT. It is translated as CASSQGGHRRDTQYF.

This chain links TRBV5-4 with TRBJ1-2, with 9 positions matching TRBD1. The CDR3 contains 14 residues. V lost 4 bases to trimming and J lost 6 bases; unmatched junction nucleotides: 7. From germline, CDR1 is SGHNT and CDR2 YYREEE (reference sequence). CDR3 sequence reads: CASSSTGGANGYTF. CDR3 in DNA: TGTGCCAGCAGCAGCACAGGGGGCGCGAATGGCTACACCTTC.

The chain couples TRBV10-3 to TRBJ2-1, with 8 positions matching TRBD2. From germline, CDR1 is ENHRY and CDR2 SYGVKD. This CDR3 is 11 amino acids long. V dropped 10 bases and J dropped 8; count of bases not matched to a gene: 4. The CDR3 DNA reads as TGTGCCACGGGACTAGACCATGAGCAGTTCTTC. Encoded protein: CATGLDHEQFF.

The chain is built from TRBV9 and TRBJ2-7, with a weak D call TRBD2 (5 bases). The germline V gene encodes CDR1 SGDLS and CDR2 YYNGEE. The CDR3 extends over 15 amino acids. V dropped 0 bases and J dropped 0 bases, with 10 bases sitting between them. In DNA form, the CDR3 reads TGTGCCAGCAGCGTAGCCGGCGGGCCCTCCTACGAGCAGTACTTC. The encoded protein is CASSVAGGPSYEQYF.

The rearrangement links TRBV7-8 to TRBJ1-1; perhaps TRBD1 as D (6 bases). The CDR3 totals 14 residues. V was pared by 3 bases and J by 10 bases, with 18 bases between. Germline CDR1 is SGHVS and CDR2 is FQNEAQ. DNA for the CDR3: TGTGCCAGCAGCTTCGGAGGGGGGGCGGAGGGAGCTTTCTTT. It codes for CASSFGGGAEGAFF.

J is TRBJ2-1 and V is TRBV29-1; 9 bases are shared with TRBD2. The V and J ends lost 4 bases and 0 bases, in that order; junction bases with no gene match: 7. CDR1 and CDR2 (germline): SQVTM, ANQGSEA. This CDR3 contains 16 residues. The CDR3 sequence: CSVGAGGAISYNEQFF. CDR3 in DNA: TGCAGCGTTGGAGCGGGAGGAGCAATCTCCTACAATGAGCAGTTCTTC.

The rearrangement uses TRBV28 and TRBJ1-2, with 8 bases identical to TRBD1. The ends lost 6 bases at V and 3 bases at J; junction bases unmatched: 12. The CDR3 consists of 16 residues. CDR1 is MDHEN, CDR2 SYDVKM, per germline. In nucleotides, the CDR3 is TGTGCCAGCAGCCATCTGACAGGGGACGGCTACTATGGCTACACCTTC. It codes for CASSHLTGDGYYGYTF.

This clone was picked up one time. J is TRBJ2-1 and V is TRBV27, with a weak D call TRBD2 (6 bases). V was trimmed by 6 bases and J by 0 bases, leaving 12 bases between them. CDR3 length: 15 residues. Germline V CDR1 and CDR2: MNHEY, SMNVEV (reference sequence). CDR3: CASSPRDFSYNEQFF. CDR3 coding DNA: TGTGCCAGCAGCCCCCGGGACTTCTCCTACAATGAGCAGTTCTTC.

V gene TRBV9 combines with J gene TRBJ2-3, with 10 bases aligning to TRBD1. Germline trimming cut 4 bases from V and 4 bases from J; bases unmatched to any gene: 15. CDR3 length: 18 residues. Looked up from germline, CDR1 is SGDLS and CDR2 is YYNGEE. The chain's CDR3 is CASSFRGGRQGASDTQYF. CDR3 nucleotide sequence: TGTGCCAGCAGCTTCCGGGGGGGGCGACAGGGGGCATCAGATACGCAGTATTTT.